One and the same sample provided the 2 T cell receptor beta chains below, sequenced in a study of T-cell memory formation after mild COVID-19. TCRdb re-called the 5' RACE reads with MiXCR, one entry per CDR3 protein. Found here are roughly 370,000 distinct CDR3 sequences, approximately 16% of them singletons; the top ten hold roughly a fifth. The specimen sequenced was PBMCs or a T cell subset sorted from them (not recorded which). The source is a man aged 18 to 30 who had mild COVID-19 (a few samples of this study predate the infection). Cell type and time point are not known.

This clonotype has a count of ten or more. V gene TRBV30 combines with J gene TRBJ2-7; the match to TRBD1 covers 9 bases. The CDR3 spans 15 residues. V shed 4 bases, J shed 2 bases, and the junction held 9 bases outside the gene matches. The germline V gene has CDR1 GTSNPN and CDR2 SVGIG (reference sequence). CDR3 protein: CAWTRGTGITYEQYF. The CDR3 coding sequence is TGTGCCTGGACCCGGGGGACAGGGATAACCTACGAGCAGTACTTC.

At least ten counts were recorded for this clonotype. The genes are TRBV18 and TRBJ2-1, with a weak D call TRBD1 (5 bases). The CDR3 totals 16 residues. Germline V gene lookup returns CDR1 KGHSH and CDR2 LQKENI. V was cut by 0 bases and J by 6 bases, with 15 bases left in between. CDR3 sequence reads: CASSPPLRGTGNEQFF. The CDR3 bases are TGTGCCAGCTCACCACCGTTAAGGGGTACAGGCAATGAGCAGTTCTTC. Full variable domain (rest looked up from reference TRBV18 and TRBJ2-1): NAGVMQNPRHLVRRRGQEARLRCSPMKGHSHVYWYRQLPEEGLKFMVYLQKENIIDESGMPKERFSAEFPKEGPSILRIQQVVRGDSAAYFCASSPPLRGTGNEQFFGPGTRLTVL.